This TCR beta chain derives from a study of beta chain features in type 1 diabetes. The germline V gene encodes CDR1 SEHNR and CDR2 FQNEAQ (reference sequence). The CDR3 loop spans 12 amino acids. V was pared by 9 bases and J by 2 bases, with 11 bases between. Of the isolated RNA, all was reverse transcribed, and so the sequenced material was expressed TCRB transcripts. TCRdb's table, derived via immunoSEQ multiplex PCR, lists solely in-frame clones and lacks some. The profile shows 130,000 to 150,000 clones, 48% of them singletons. With respect to this clone: Other DNA sequences in this sample translate to the same CDR3.

The receptor was derived from a young man in good health. V gene TRBV7-9 combines with J gene TRBJ2-7, with unresolved D. Source material: Tregs from blood. CDR3 region: CASMSRTYEQYF. The DNA of the CDR3 is TGTGCCAGTATGAGCAGGACCTACGAGCAGTACTTC.